Sequencing of this T cell receptor beta chain was carried out in a study of T cell responses to AZD1222 COVID-19 vaccine. Only in-frame clones appear in the TCRdb table, and some are missing; sequencing was by immunoSEQ multiplex PCR. The sample lists around 130,000 clones; more than 90% were seen once. V was shortened by 10 bases and J by 2 bases, with 8 bases between the two germline ends. The CDR3 has 11 amino acids. CDR1 is MDHEN and CDR2 is SYDVKM in the germline V gene. This clonotype originated in an adult who received the AZD1222 COVID-19 vaccine. This chain uses TRBV28 with TRBJ1-1, with unresolved D. The source was peripheral blood, collected 28 days after the second AZD1222 dose. CDR3 coding DNA: TGTGCCACTGATCGAAACACTGAAGCTTTCTTT. Translated: CATDRNTEAFF.